This T cell receptor (beta chain) was observed in a study of cytomegalovirus exposure and HLA in healthy donors. Findings and limits, study-wide: The listing of 150 or so TCR beta chains classed them as cytomegalovirus-associated.

The table came from immunoSEQ multiplex PCR; TCRdb's copy has only in-frame clones and leaves some out. The sample lists 250,000 to 400,000 clones; roughly 90% were seen once. Notes on this clone: Its antigen is still unknown.

Trimming shortened V by 0 bases and J by 0 bases, and 9 bases separated the two germline ends. Germline CDR1 LGHNA, CDR2 YSLEER. The CDR3 length is 16 residues. The TCR sequence derives from a man between 25 and 39 years old in good health and CMV-seronegative. Material for sequencing was PBMCs. This rearrangement joins TRBV4-3 to TRBJ1-3; no clear D gene. The CDR3 nucleotides read TGCGCCAGCAGCCAAGACGGTACCCTCTCTGGAAACACCATATATTTT. This codes for CASSQDGTLSGNTIYF.